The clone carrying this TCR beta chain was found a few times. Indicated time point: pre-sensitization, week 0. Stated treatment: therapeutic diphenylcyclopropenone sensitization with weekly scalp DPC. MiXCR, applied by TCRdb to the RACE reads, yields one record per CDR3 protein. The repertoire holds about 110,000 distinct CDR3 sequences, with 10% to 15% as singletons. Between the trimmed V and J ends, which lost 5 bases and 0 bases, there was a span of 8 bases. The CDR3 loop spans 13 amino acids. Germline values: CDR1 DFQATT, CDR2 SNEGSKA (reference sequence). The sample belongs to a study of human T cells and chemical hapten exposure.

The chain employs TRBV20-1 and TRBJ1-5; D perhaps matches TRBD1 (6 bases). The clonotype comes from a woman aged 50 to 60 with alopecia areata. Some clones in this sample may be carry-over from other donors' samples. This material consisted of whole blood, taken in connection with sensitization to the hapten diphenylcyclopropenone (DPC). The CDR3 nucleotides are TGCAGTGCTCGGACAGATAGCAATCAGCCCCAGCATTTT. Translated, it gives CSARTDSNQPQHF.